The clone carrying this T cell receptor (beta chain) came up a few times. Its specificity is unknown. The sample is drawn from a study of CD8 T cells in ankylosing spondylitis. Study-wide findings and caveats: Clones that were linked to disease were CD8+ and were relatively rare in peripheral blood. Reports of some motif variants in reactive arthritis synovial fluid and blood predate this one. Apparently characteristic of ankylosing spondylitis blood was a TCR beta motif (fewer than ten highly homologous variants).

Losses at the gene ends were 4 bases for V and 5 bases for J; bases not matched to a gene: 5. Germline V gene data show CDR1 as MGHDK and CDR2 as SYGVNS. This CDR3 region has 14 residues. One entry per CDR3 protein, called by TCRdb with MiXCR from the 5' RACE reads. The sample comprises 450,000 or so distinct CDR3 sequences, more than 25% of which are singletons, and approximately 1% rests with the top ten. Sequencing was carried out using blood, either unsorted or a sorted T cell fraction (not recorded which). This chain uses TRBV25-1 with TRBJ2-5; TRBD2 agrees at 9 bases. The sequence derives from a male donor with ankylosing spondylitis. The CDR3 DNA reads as TGTGCCAGCAGTGGACTAGCGGATCGGGAGACCCAGTACTTC. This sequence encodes CASSGLADRETQYF. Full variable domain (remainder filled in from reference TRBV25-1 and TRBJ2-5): EADIYQTPRYLVIGTGKKITLECSQTMGHDKMYWYQQDPGMELHLIHYSYGVNSTEKGDLSSESTVSRIRTEHFPLTLESARPSHTSQYLCASSGLADRETQYFGPGTRLLVL.